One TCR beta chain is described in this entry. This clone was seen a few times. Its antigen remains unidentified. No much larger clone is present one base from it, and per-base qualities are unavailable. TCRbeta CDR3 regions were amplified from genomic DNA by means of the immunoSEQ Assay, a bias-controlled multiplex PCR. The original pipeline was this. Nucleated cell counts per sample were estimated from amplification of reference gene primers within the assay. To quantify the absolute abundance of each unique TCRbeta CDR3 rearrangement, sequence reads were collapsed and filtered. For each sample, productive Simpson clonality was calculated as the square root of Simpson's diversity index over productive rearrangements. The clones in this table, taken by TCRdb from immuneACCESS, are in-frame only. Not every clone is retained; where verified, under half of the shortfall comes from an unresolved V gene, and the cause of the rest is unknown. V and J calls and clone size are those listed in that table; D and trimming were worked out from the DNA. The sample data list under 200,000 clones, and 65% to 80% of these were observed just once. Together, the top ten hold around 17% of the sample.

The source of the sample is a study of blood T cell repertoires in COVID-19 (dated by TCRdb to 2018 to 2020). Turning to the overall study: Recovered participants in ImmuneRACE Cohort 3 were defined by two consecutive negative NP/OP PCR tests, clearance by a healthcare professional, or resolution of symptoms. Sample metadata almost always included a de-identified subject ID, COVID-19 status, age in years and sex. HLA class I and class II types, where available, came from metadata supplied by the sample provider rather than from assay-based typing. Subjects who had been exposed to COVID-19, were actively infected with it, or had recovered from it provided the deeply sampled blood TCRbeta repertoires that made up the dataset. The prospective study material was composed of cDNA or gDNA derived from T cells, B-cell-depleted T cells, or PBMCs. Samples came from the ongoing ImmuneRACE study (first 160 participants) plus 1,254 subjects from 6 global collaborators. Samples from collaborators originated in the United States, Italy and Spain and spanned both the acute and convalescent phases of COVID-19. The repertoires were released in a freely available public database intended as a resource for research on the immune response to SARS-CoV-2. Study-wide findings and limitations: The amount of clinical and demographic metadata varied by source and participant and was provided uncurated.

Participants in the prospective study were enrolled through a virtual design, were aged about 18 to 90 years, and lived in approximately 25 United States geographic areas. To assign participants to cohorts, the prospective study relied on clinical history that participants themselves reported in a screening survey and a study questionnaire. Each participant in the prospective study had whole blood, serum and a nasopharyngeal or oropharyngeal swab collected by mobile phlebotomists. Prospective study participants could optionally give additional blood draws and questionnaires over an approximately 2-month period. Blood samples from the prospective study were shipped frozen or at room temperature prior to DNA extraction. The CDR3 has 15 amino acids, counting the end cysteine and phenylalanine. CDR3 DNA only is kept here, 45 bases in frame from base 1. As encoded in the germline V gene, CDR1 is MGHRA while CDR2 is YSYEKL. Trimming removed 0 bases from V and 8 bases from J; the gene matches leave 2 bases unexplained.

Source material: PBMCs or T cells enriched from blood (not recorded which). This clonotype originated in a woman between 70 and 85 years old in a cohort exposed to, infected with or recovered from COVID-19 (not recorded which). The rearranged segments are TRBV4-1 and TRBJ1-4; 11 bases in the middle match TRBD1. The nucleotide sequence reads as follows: TGCGCCAGCAGCCAAGATGGGACAGGGGGGGAAAAACTGTTTTTT. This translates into CASSQDGTGGEKLFF.